This TCR beta chain was sequenced for a study of shared T cell receptors in the human thymus. Method: immunoSEQ multiplex PCR; TCRdb's copy keeps in-frame clones and lacks some. Seen here are roughly 700,000 clones, more than 75% observed once, and the top ten hold 0.0085% to 0.012%. V shed 5 bases and J shed 2 bases, with 11 bases lying between them. This CDR3 contains 14 residues. CDR1 and CDR2 from the germline V gene are SGHAT and FQNNGV. The data also belong to a second study, concerning human thymus T cells. In that study: Serving as donors were healthy Finnish infants, each of whom was having open corrective surgery for congenital heart defects. Thymus tissue was removed during corrective cardiac surgery. Thymic and blood repertoires appeared to display a bias in their usage of V and J genes. Highly overlapping thymic repertoires in unrelated individuals were reported by related research.

The rearrangement uses TRBV11-2 and TRBJ2-3; maybe TRBD1 (5 bases). This clonotype was sampled from a boy in the first two years of life with a congenital heart defect. Sequencing was done on a sample of thymocytes. The CDR3 coding sequence is TGTGCCAGCAGCCCGACGGACAACACAGATACGCAGTATTTT. Translated, it gives CASSPTDNTDTQYF.